The present T cell receptor (beta chain) was sequenced within a study of blood T cells in healthy people across ages. Trimming pared 0 bases from V and 5 bases from J, leaving 14 bases between. This CDR3 has 16 residues. Germline V gene lookup returns CDR1 KGHSH and CDR2 LQKENI. A second about 6 to 11 cycle PCR used barcoded and J-beta primers. TCRdb analysed the 5' RACE reads with MiXCR anew, one entry per CDR3 protein. The table records some 1.5 million distinct CDR3 sequences, about 30% of them present only once. This clonotype was seen a few times. The sequence was collected from a woman between 25 and 40 years old in good health. The genes are TRBV18 and TRBJ2-1, with D tentatively TRBD2 (6 bases). Sequenced input: blood. CDR3 nucleotide sequence: TGTGCCAGCTCACCACCGGAGGGTCCAAGACACAATGAGCAGTTCTTC. Protein sequence: CASSPPEGPRHNEQFF.